These 22 T cell receptor beta chains share one sample of origin, sequenced in a study of Ad26.COV2.S vaccination and SARS-CoV-2 variants. Treatment meaning: some 20 received Ad26.COV2.S at low or high dose, single or two shots; 5 received placebo; per-sample allocation not given. Day 63 after the first vaccine or placebo injection was the time point for sampling. Method: immunoSEQ multiplex PCR; TCRdb's copy keeps in-frame clones and lacks some. The sample has approximately 420,000 clones, approximately 87% seen once. Material: peripheral blood, obtained in a trial of Ad26.COV2.S vaccine versus placebo. The origin of the receptors is a person between 18 and 65 years old who received the Ad26.COV2.S COVID-19 vaccine or a placebo.

This clone showed up just once. V gene TRBV28 combines with J gene TRBJ2-7; 8 nucleotides agree with TRBD1. The CDR3 extends over 14 amino acids. Germline trimming cut 7 bases from V and 2 bases from J; bases unmatched to any gene: 7. CDR1 is MDHEN and CDR2 is SYDVKM in the germline V gene. In DNA form, the CDR3 reads TGTGCCAGCACGGCGGGGACAGGAACCTACGAGCAGTACTTC. Translated, it gives CASTAGTGTYEQYF.

The V call is TRBV29-1, the J call TRBJ2-5; a possible D gene is TRBD2 (6 bases). The CDR3 is 11 residues long. Deletions cut 4 bases from V and 5 bases from J, with 8 bases between. Per germline, CDR1 SQVTM and CDR2 ANQGSEA. The DNA of the CDR3 is TGCAGCGTTGGGGCGGGGGAGACCCAGTACTTC. This translates into CSVGAGETQYF. Filled out from reference TRBV29-1 and TRBJ2-5, the complete variable domain reads SAVISQKPSRDICQRGTSLTIQCQVDSQVTMMFWYRQQPGQSLTLIATANQGSEATYESGFVIDKFPISRPNLTFSTLTVSNMSPEDSSIYLCSVGAGETQYFGPGTRLLVL.

The V call is TRBV25-1, the J call TRBJ1-4; D is possibly TRBD1 (6 bases). This CDR3 contains 16 residues. The germline CDR1 and CDR2 sequences are MGHDK and SYGVNS. The V gene lost 3 bases and the J gene lost 0 bases, with 11 bases spanning the gap. The CDR3 DNA follows: TGTGCCAGCAGTGAGGGGGCCCTAGCAACTAATGAAAAACTGTTTTTT. As protein: CASSEGALATNEKLFF.

V usage is TRBV4-1 and J usage is TRBJ2-7; 9 bases line up with TRBD1. CDR3 size: 16 residues. CDR1 is MGHRA, CDR2 YSYEKL, per germline. Trimming removed 0 bases from V and 6 bases from J; junction bases left unmatched: 9. The CDR3 spells CASSQEGGTGSSEQYF. The CDR3 DNA is TGCGCCAGCAGCCAAGAGGGGGGGACAGGGTCGAGCGAGCAGTACTTC.

The chain couples TRBV12-3 or TRBV12-4 to TRBJ1-2; D may be TRBD1 (6 bases). The CDR3 has 13 amino acids. Deletions cut 1 base from V and 3 bases from J, with 6 bases between. The CDR3 bases are TGTGCCAGCAGTTTAGAGGGGGACTATGGCTACACCTTC. Its translation is CASSLEGDYGYTF.

The rearrangement joins TRBV29-1 to TRBJ1-3; D remains unclear. The V and J ends lost 4 bases and 4 bases respectively, with 11 bases between them. The CDR3 is 13 residues long. Per the germline V gene, CDR1 is SQVTM and CDR2 is ANQGSEA. This chain's CDR3 is CSVGIIGGNTIYF. The CDR3 DNA reads TGCAGCGTTGGGATTATCGGAGGAAACACCATATATTTT.

V is TRBV5-5 and J is TRBJ2-7, with a tentative D call TRBD1 (5 bases). Germline V gene sequence: CDR1 SGHKS, CDR2 YYEKEE (reference sequence). The CDR3 contains 13 residues. V was pared by 4 bases and J by 2 bases, with 10 bases between. The DNA of the CDR3 is TGTGCCAGCAGCCCGGACAATACCTACGAGCAGTACTTC. Protein: CASSPDNTYEQYF.

This chain links TRBV29-1 with TRBJ1-1; D is unresolved. V shed 4 bases and J shed 5 bases, with 8 bases lying between them. CDR1 is SQVTM and CDR2 is ANQGSEA in the germline V gene. This CDR3 is built from 11 residues. The CDR3 region is CSVGRLTEAFF. CDR3 bases: TGCAGCGTTGGCCGGTTGACTGAAGCTTTCTTT.

Note on this clone: Other nucleotide sequences from this sample produce the same CDR3. V and J are TRBV5-4 and TRBJ2-2; no clear D. With 4 bases removed from V and 1 base from J, the gap between germline ends came to 11 bases. Germline V CDR1 and CDR2: SGHNT, YYREEE (reference sequence). The CDR3 spans 15 residues. The CDR3 DNA reads as TGTGCCAGCAGCCTCGGAACTGTGAACACCGGGGAGCTGTTTTTT. This sequence encodes CASSLGTVNTGELFF.

Only one count was recorded for this clone. The chain recombines TRBV6-2 or TRBV6-3 with TRBJ2-6, with 7 bases matching TRBD1. The CDR3 runs 19 residues. Looked up from germline, CDR1 is MNHEY and CDR2 is SVGEGT. The J segment lost 0 bases and the V segment lost 4 bases, leaving 12 bases of the junction unmatched. The CDR3 nucleotides are TGTGCCAGCAGTTCCCCGACAGGGCGTCCCTACTCTGGGGCCAACGTCCTGACTTTC. This encodes CASSSPTGRPYSGANVLTF.

This chain links TRBV2 with TRBJ2-2; 9 nucleotides line up with TRBD2. The trim removed 6 bases at V and 7 bases at J, leaving 3 bases unmatched. The CDR3 runs 13 residues. The germline V gene has CDR1 SNHLY and CDR2 FYNNEI. In nucleotides, the CDR3 is TGTGCCAGCAGGGGACTAGCAATCGGGGAGCTGTTTTTT. It specifies CASRGLAIGELFF.

The chain joins TRBV10-3 to TRBJ2-7; the match to TRBD2 covers 8 bases. This CDR3 spans 15 amino acids. The germline V gene encodes CDR1 ENHRY and CDR2 SYGVKD. V lost 0 bases to trimming and J lost 5 bases; unmatched junction nucleotides: 6. The CDR3 DNA reads TGTGCCATCAGTGAGTCGAACCGGGGGGGTAACGAGCAGTACTTC. It yields the protein CAISESNRGGNEQYF.

Here the CDR3 DNA reads TGTGCCAGCAGCTCGGGGACAGTTTTCACAGATACGCAGTATTTT. Translation: CASSSGTVFTDTQYF. V and J are TRBV7-2 and TRBJ2-3; 7 bases are shared with TRBD1. Trimming cost V 4 bases and J 2 bases; bases outside gene matches: 6. The length of the CDR3 is 15 residues. Looked up from germline, CDR1 is SGHTA and CDR2 is FQGNSA.

The rearrangement links TRBV7-8 to TRBJ1-1, with 7 bases that match TRBD1. The CDR3 has 14 amino acids. The V gene's germline CDR1 is SGHVS and CDR2 FQNEAQ. The J segment lost 2 bases and the V segment lost 5 bases, leaving 5 bases of the junction unmatched. CDR3 in DNA: TGTGCCAGCAGCACCAGACAGGGAAACACTGAAGCTTTCTTT. This encodes CASSTRQGNTEAFF.

This sequence joins TRBV6-5 and TRBJ2-7; D gene unclear. V lost 8 bases, J lost 5 bases, and 13 bases lay in between. This CDR3 is built from 12 residues. The germline V gene encodes CDR1 MNHEY and CDR2 SVGAGI. Written as DNA, the CDR3 is TGTGCCAGCCTGGGCGTCCCCCACGAGCAGTACTTC. The encoded protein is CASLGVPHEQYF.

In the case of this clone: Other nucleotide sequences from this sample produce the same CDR3. V gene TRBV5-1 combines with J gene TRBJ1-1, with D unresolved. Germline-derived CDR1 and CDR2 are SGHRS and YFSETQ. The CDR3 runs 13 residues. V lost 0 bases to trimming and J lost 1 base, with 4 bases between them. CDR3 nucleotide sequence: TGCGCCAGCAGCTTGGCCGGGAACACTGAAGCTTTCTTT. This translates into CASSLAGNTEAFF.

This chain uses TRBV7-2 with TRBJ2-7, with TRBD2 identical over 7 bases. This CDR3 has 14 residues. The junction had 3 bases not matched to a gene; V was cut back by 2 bases and J by 2 bases. Germline V lookup: CDR1 SGHTA, CDR2 FQGNSA. CDR3 amino acids: CASSLMAGAYEQYF. The CDR3 DNA reads TGTGCCAGCAGCTTAATGGCGGGGGCCTACGAGCAGTACTTC. The full variable domain, with the rest looked up from reference TRBV7-2 and TRBJ2-7, is GAGVSQSPSNKVTEKGKDVELRCDPISGHTALYWYRQSLGQGLEFLIYFQGNSAPDKSGLPSDRFSAERTGGSVSTLTIQRTQQEDSAVYLCASSLMAGAYEQYFGPGTRLTVT.

This clone came up once. The CDR3 reads CASSSGLAGPETQYF. CDR3 nucleotides: TGTGCCAGCAGCTCGGGACTAGCGGGGCCGGAGACCCAGTACTTC. The V and J genes are TRBV5-4 and TRBJ2-5; 13 positions match TRBD2. Trimming took 3 bases from V and 5 from J; bases not matched to a gene: 4. Per germline, CDR1 SGHNT and CDR2 YYREEE (reference sequence). The CDR3 has 15 residues.

This chain connects TRBV3-1 (or the pseudogene TRBV3-2) to TRBJ1-1, with 7 bases matching TRBD1. Germline-derived CDR1 and CDR2 are LGHDT and YNNKEL (reference sequence). The CDR3 runs to 13 residues. Unmatched junction bases numbered 6, after V lost 4 bases and J lost 7 bases. CDR3 bases: TGTGCCAGCAGCCCTGGGACAGCATATGAAGCTTTCTTT. Its translation: CASSPGTAYEAFF.

This clone showed up just a few times. The chain joins TRBV4-3 to TRBJ2-1; possible D gene TRBD1, 6 bases. V was cut by 4 bases and J by 4 bases, with 11 bases left in between. This CDR3 region has 14 residues. The germline gives CDR1 LGHNA, CDR2 YSLEER. Here the CDR3 DNA reads TGCGCCAGCAGCCCCGGGACATTTTACAATGAGCAGTTCTTC. The encoded protein is CASSPGTFYNEQFF.

This clone has just one count. CDR3: CASSQVEGGLDEQFF. The CDR3, as DNA: TGCGCCAGCAGCCAAGTTGAGGGGGGCCTTGATGAGCAGTTCTTC. The chain employs TRBV4-3 and TRBJ2-1; tentatively, D is TRBD1 or TRBD2 (6 bases each). This CDR3 comprises 15 residues. V lost 1 base and J lost 8, with 15 bases in between. Germline-derived CDR1 and CDR2 are LGHNA and YSLEER.

This chain connects TRBV18 to TRBJ2-7, with TRBD1 as a possible D gene (6 bases). Germline CDR1 is KGHSH and CDR2 is LQKENI. The V end was cut by 6 bases, the J end by 7 bases, with 22 bases between. This CDR3 is built from 15 residues. The CDR3: CASSQQQQGSGEQYF. The CDR3 coding sequence is TGTGCCAGCTCCCAGCAACAACAGGGTTCAGGGGAGCAGTACTTC.